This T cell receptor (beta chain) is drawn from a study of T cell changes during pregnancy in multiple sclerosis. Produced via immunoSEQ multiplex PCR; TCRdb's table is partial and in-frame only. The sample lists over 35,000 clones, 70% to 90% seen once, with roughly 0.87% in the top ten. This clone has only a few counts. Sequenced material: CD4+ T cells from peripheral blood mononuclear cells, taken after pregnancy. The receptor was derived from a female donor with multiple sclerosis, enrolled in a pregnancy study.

The CDR3 spells CSVSKGVTLHF. CDR3 DNA sequence: TGCAGTGTCTCAAAAGGAGTCACCCTCCACTTT. This chain links TRBV20-1 with TRBJ1-6, with D uncertain. V was clipped by 7 bases and J by 14 bases, with 15 bases between them. This CDR3 has 11 residues. Germline CDR1 reads DFQATT; CDR2 reads SNEGSKA (reference sequence).